This passage covers 23 T cell receptor beta chains from one sample sequenced in a study of T cell responses to AZD1222 COVID-19 vaccine. The table came from immunoSEQ multiplex PCR; TCRdb's copy has only in-frame clones and leaves some out. The table records under 130,000 clones, 75% to 90% of them present only once. This material consisted of peripheral blood, taken on day 0 of AZD1222 vaccination. All receptors derive from an adult in good health.

Remarks on this clone: Additional DNA sequences in this sample encode the identical CDR3. The chain joins TRBV6-4 to TRBJ2-6; D perhaps matches TRBD1 (5 bases). The CDR3 is made up of 15 amino acids. V lost 2 bases and J lost 2, with 7 bases in between. Per germline, CDR1 MRHNA and CDR2 SNTAGT. This CDR3 reads CASSDQGAGANVLTF. For the CDR3, the DNA is TGTGCCAGCAGTGACCAAGGGGCTGGGGCCAACGTCCTGACTTTC.

This chain connects TRBV11-2 to TRBJ2-5; D is undetermined. The CDR3 is 13 residues long. The germline V gene has CDR1 SGHAT and CDR2 FQNNGV. The germline V and J ends were trimmed by 5 bases and 5 bases, with 12 bases remaining between them. In DNA, the CDR3 is TGTGCCAGCAGCCCCGGTGAGAGGGAGACCCAGTACTTC. Translation gives CASSPGERETQYF.

The J gene is TRBJ1-2, the V gene TRBV7-2; 12 bases line up with TRBD1. With V trimmed by 4 bases and J by 7 bases, 7 bases remained unmatched. The CDR3 is 15 residues long. CDR1 and CDR2 (germline): SGHTA, FQGNSA. CDR3 bases: TGTGCCAGCAGCTCGGGAGGGACAGGGGGCTCTGGCTACACCTTC. Its protein product is CASSSGGTGGSGYTF.

V usage is TRBV5-4 and J usage is TRBJ2-3; either TRBD1 or TRBD2 may fit D (5 bases each). The V gene's germline CDR1 is SGHNT and CDR2 YYREEE (reference sequence). The V and J ends lost 3 bases and 0 bases respectively, with 5 bases between them. This CDR3 contains 13 residues. The CDR3 protein is CASSWDSTDTQYF. The CDR3 DNA follows: TGTGCCAGCAGCTGGGACAGCACAGATACGCAGTATTTT.

The chain is built from TRBV3-1 (or the pseudogene TRBV3-2) and TRBJ2-7; D not certain. The CDR3 runs to 14 residues. Germline V lookup: CDR1 LGHDT, CDR2 YNNKEL (reference sequence). V was trimmed by 1 base and J by 6 bases, leaving 13 bases between them. The CDR3 DNA follows: TGTGCCAGCAGCCAAGGTTTCGGCCTTCTCGAGCAGTACTTC. As protein: CASSQGFGLLEQYF.

The CDR3, as DNA: TGTGCCAGCAGCGCCTTTGGGCAGGGGGCCGAGACCCAGTACTTC. Translating gives CASSAFGQGAETQYF. The chain carries TRBV9 and TRBJ2-5; 8 bases align to TRBD1. This CDR3 has 15 residues. J gave up 5 bases and V 3 bases, and 9 bases lay outside the gene matches. Germline V gene sequence: CDR1 SGDLS, CDR2 YYNGEE.

The chain joins TRBV25-1 to TRBJ1-2; TRBD1 might be the D (5 bases). V lost 4 bases and J 4 bases, leaving 13 bases between the germline ends. Germline assignment: CDR1 MGHDK and CDR2 SYGVNS. The CDR3 runs 14 residues. In DNA form, the CDR3 reads TGTGCCAGCAGTGGCCGGGGCACCGCCTATGGCTACACCTTC. Amino acid sequence: CASSGRGTAYGYTF.

This chain joins TRBV7-9 and TRBJ1-4, with unresolved D. Germline V gene lookup returns CDR1 SEHNR and CDR2 FQNEAQ (reference sequence). The CDR3 sequence is 15 residues long. Trimming pared 4 bases from V and 6 bases from J, leaving 15 bases between. In nucleotides, the CDR3 is TGTGCCAGCAGCTCCTACTGGGGTATGGATGAAAAACTGTTTTTT. This encodes CASSSYWGMDEKLFF.

CDR3 region: CASSFPPNTEAFF. DNA of the CDR3: TGTGCCAGCAGCTTTCCACCGAACACTGAAGCTTTCTTT. The V gene is TRBV7-9, the J gene TRBJ1-1; D remains ambiguous. The CDR3 covers 13 residues. The V end lost 3 bases, the J end lost 1 base, and 6 bases lay between the germline ends. Looked up from germline, CDR1 is SEHNR and CDR2 is FQNEAQ (reference sequence).

J is TRBJ2-7 and V is TRBV7-2, with 9 bases aligning to TRBD2. J gave up 2 bases and V 1 base, and 3 bases lay outside the gene matches. The CDR3 totals 15 residues. Germline lookup yields CDR1 SGHTA and CDR2 FQGNSA. The CDR3 loop is CASSLVGGRAYEQYF. The CDR3 nucleotides are TGTGCCAGCAGCTTAGTGGGCGGGAGGGCCTACGAGCAGTACTTC.

This chain uses TRBV7-9 with TRBJ2-7; D is unclear. Germline CDR1 and CDR2: SEHNR and FQNEAQ (reference sequence). V was cut by 7 bases and J by 4 bases, with 14 bases left in between. The CDR3 is made up of 13 amino acids. The CDR3: CASTSVVPYEQYF. CDR3 bases: TGTGCCAGCACCTCGGTGGTACCGTACGAGCAGTACTTC.

V and J are TRBV5-1 and TRBJ2-5; D is unclear. There are 13 residues in the CDR3. Per germline, CDR1 SGHRS and CDR2 YFSETQ. Trimming took off 7 bases at V and 3 bases at J, with 13 bases between the two ends. The CDR3 region is CASGIRAEETQYF. The DNA of the CDR3 is TGCGCCAGCGGAATTAGGGCAGAAGAGACCCAGTACTTC.

This chain uses TRBV30 with TRBJ2-5, with a tentative D call TRBD1 (6 bases). The germline V and J ends were trimmed by 4 bases and 7 bases, with 19 bases remaining between them. Germline CDR1 reads GTSNPN; CDR2 reads SVGIG (reference sequence). The CDR3 is 14 residues long. The CDR3 DNA reads as TGTGCCTGGACCCCCTCGGGGCAGGGGAGGACCCAGTACTTC. Translated: CAWTPSGQGRTQYF.

The chain links TRBV19 to TRBJ2-2; 7 bases are shared with TRBD2. The CDR3 extends over 16 amino acids. The germline CDR1 and CDR2 sequences are LNHDA and SQIVND (reference sequence). The ends lost 10 bases at V and 1 base at J; junction bases unmatched: 12. The CDR3 nucleotides read TGTGCCACCCCCCGGGAGGACCGAAAGAACACCGGGGAGCTGTTTTTT. It translates to CATPREDRKNTGELFF. Variable domain in full (rest from reference TRBV19 and TRBJ2-2): DGGITQSPKYLFRKEGQNVTLSCEQNLNHDAMYWYRQDPGQGLRLIYYSQIVNDFQKGDIAEGYSVSREKKESFPLTVTSAQKNPTAFYLCATPREDRKNTGELFFGEGSRLTVL.

The CDR3 protein is CASSQAYRDQPQHF. DNA for the CDR3: TGCGCCAGCAGCCAAGCCTACAGGGATCAGCCCCAGCATTTT. This chain links TRBV4-3 with TRBJ1-5, with D possibly TRBD1 on 6 matching bases. Trimming stripped 1 base from V and 5 bases from J, with 9 bases between. Germline CDR1 reads LGHNA; CDR2 reads YSLEER. This CDR3 is built from 14 residues.

V and J are TRBV30 and TRBJ2-5; D uncertain. V gave up 2 bases and J gave up 5 bases, with 6 bases separating them. Germline CDR1 reads GTSNPN; CDR2 reads SVGIG (reference sequence). This CDR3 has 11 residues. The CDR3 DNA follows: TGTGCCTGGAGTTTCAAGGAGACCCAGTACTTC. It is translated as CAWSFKETQYF.

The CDR3 protein is CASSSGRGFYQETQYF. CDR3 in DNA: TGTGCCAGCAGCTCGGGTCGGGGATTCTACCAAGAGACCCAGTACTTC. The chain combines TRBV11-3 with TRBJ2-5; D might be TRBD2 (5 bases). The germline V gene has CDR1 SGHNT and CDR2 YENEEA. V was clipped by 4 bases and J by 0 bases, with 15 bases between them. The CDR3 is made up of 16 amino acids.

The chain recombines TRBV15 with TRBJ2-3; tentatively, D is TRBD1 or TRBD2 (5 bases each). Trimming took off 3 bases at V and 6 bases at J, with 16 bases between the two ends. CDR1 LNHNV and CDR2 YYDKDF come from the germline V gene (reference sequence). The CDR3 contains 15 residues. As DNA, the CDR3 is TGTGCCACCAGCAGGGGGGAAGACCTCGACGATACGCAGTATTTT. It is translated as CATSRGEDLDDTQYF.

The sample holds one count of this clone. V is TRBV18 and J is TRBJ1-3; 9 bases align to TRBD1. Germline V gene data show CDR1 as KGHSH and CDR2 as LQKENI. The J segment lost 7 bases and the V segment lost 5 bases, leaving 6 bases of the junction unmatched. This CDR3 is built from 14 residues. The CDR3 nucleotides are TGTGCCAGCTCAGCACAGGGGGCGCAGAACACCATATATTTT. Translation: CASSAQGAQNTIYF.

This sequence joins TRBV3-1 (or the pseudogene TRBV3-2) and TRBJ2-2; D possibly matches TRBD1 or TRBD2 (5 bases each). V shed 5 bases and J shed 4 bases, with 11 bases lying between them. The CDR3 runs 14 residues. Germline-derived CDR1 and CDR2 are LGHDT and YNNKEL (reference sequence). The CDR3 region has the DNA TGTGCCAGCAGCTCTATCGGGACCACCGGGGAGCTGTTTTTT. It is translated as CASSSIGTTGELFF.

The chain carries TRBV3-1 (or the pseudogene TRBV3-2) and TRBJ2-7; D possibly uses TRBD1 or TRBD2 (6 bases each). Germline-derived CDR1 and CDR2 are LGHDT and YNNKEL (reference sequence). Trimming cost V 0 bases and J 7 bases, with 16 bases left between them. The CDR3 runs 15 residues. The CDR3 is CASSQDMKGGKEQYF. CDR3 sequence (DNA): TGTGCCAGCAGCCAAGATATGAAGGGGGGTAAAGAGCAGTACTTC.

In its sample, this clone was seen once. This chain uses TRBV9 with TRBJ2-3; D ambiguous. Germline CDR1 and CDR2: SGDLS and YYNGEE. V was trimmed by 1 base and J by 0 bases, leaving 9 bases between them. The CDR3 runs to 15 residues. The CDR3 sequence: CASSVWHSSTDTQYF. The CDR3 nucleotides are TGTGCCAGCAGCGTATGGCACTCTAGCACAGATACGCAGTATTTT.

This chain uses TRBV5-1 with TRBJ1-1; D is perhaps TRBD1 (6 bases). From germline, CDR1 is SGHRS and CDR2 YFSETQ. The V and J ends lost 4 bases and 2 bases respectively, with 15 bases between them. The CDR3 covers 15 residues. CDR3 protein: CASSPGAGANTEAFF. In DNA, the CDR3 is TGCGCCAGCAGCCCTGGGGCGGGGGCCAACACTGAAGCTTTCTTT.